This T cell receptor beta chain was found in a study of technical replicates of blood from several donors. Measured with immunoSEQ multiplex PCR; TCRdb has only the in-frame clones, and not every one. The table has more than 65,000 clones, 90% to 97% seen once; the top ten hold about 0.31%. Trimming removed 2 bases from V and 5 bases from J, with 11 bases in between. The CDR3 totals 13 residues. Germline values: CDR1 SGHNT, CDR2 YYREEE (reference sequence). What was sequenced was T cells isolated from PBMCs. The chain employs TRBV5-4 and TRBJ2-7, with D possibly being TRBD1 (6 bases). The TCR originated in a human donor in good health. The CDR3 nucleotides are TGTGCCAGCAGCTTTAGGGGGAGTGACGAGCAGTACTTC. It translates to CASSFRGSDEQYF.